The next 16 T cell receptor beta chains were all read from a single sample in a study of blood T cells in healthy people across ages. The authors ran a second PCR of about 7 to 11 cycles using a sample-barcoded 5' primer and a J-beta primer mix. Via MiXCR, TCRdb re-called the 5' RACE reads, giving one row per CDR3 protein. The sample shows hundreds of thousands of distinct CDR3 sequences, around 26% of them seen only once. Sequenced material: blood. These receptor sequences come from a woman older than 75 in good health.

The chain employs TRBV7-9 and TRBJ2-1, with TRBD2 matching 11 bases. The junction had 5 bases not matched to a gene; V was cut back by 4 bases and J by 3 bases. CDR3 length: 16 amino acids. CDR1 and CDR2 from the germline V gene are SEHNR and FQNEAQ (reference sequence). CDR3 in DNA: TGTGCCAGCAGCTCCCCTAGCGGGAGGTACTACAATGAGCAGTTCTTC. As protein: CASSSPSGRYYNEQFF. Supplemented by reference TRBV7-9 and TRBJ2-1, the full variable domain reads DTGVSQNPRHKITKRGQNVTFRCDPISEHNRLYWYRQTLGQGPEFLTYFQNEAQLEKSRLLSDRFSAERPKGSFSTLEIQRTEQGDSAMYLCASSSPSGRYYNEQFFGPGTRLTVL.

This clonotype was counted only a few times. The rearrangement joins TRBV6-1 to TRBJ2-3, with D uncertain. CDR1 and CDR2 (germline): MNHNS, SASEGT. This CDR3 region has 20 residues. Deletions cut 4 bases from V and 0 bases from J, with 26 bases between. The CDR3 region is CASSGHSSRWFAPSTDTQYF. The CDR3 DNA reads as TGTGCCAGCAGTGGCCATTCTAGTCGCTGGTTCGCCCCTAGCACAGATACGCAGTATTTT.

This clonotype was found many times. The chain joins TRBV6-2 or TRBV6-3 to TRBJ2-3; the D gene is possibly TRBD1 (6 bases). Germline-derived CDR1 and CDR2 are MNHEY and SVGEGT. CDR3 length equals 15 residues. V was clipped by 5 bases and J by 0 bases, with 12 bases between them. DNA for the CDR3: TGTGCCAGCAGTCGTGATGGGACAAGCACAGATACGCAGTATTTT. Translating gives CASSRDGTSTDTQYF.

The V call is TRBV19, the J call TRBJ1-2; possibly TRBD1 for D (5 bases). V lost 7 bases and J 4 bases, leaving 13 bases between the germline ends. The CDR3 runs to 13 residues. Per germline, CDR1 LNHDA and CDR2 SQIVND (reference sequence). CDR3 protein: CASNRPASYGYTF. CDR3 DNA: TGTGCCAGTAACAGGCCTGCCTCCTATGGCTACACCTTC.

As for this clonotype: This may be a read error, as it is one base from a much larger clone. The gene calls are TRBV6-5 and TRBJ1-5; D uncertain. Trimming cost V 8 bases and J 0 bases, with 8 bases left between them. CDR1 is MNHEY and CDR2 is SVGAGI in the germline V gene. CDR3 length: 13 amino acids. CDR3 amino acids: CASCPTSNQPQHF. The CDR3 DNA sequence: TGTGCCAGCTGCCCCACTAGCAATCAGCCCCAGCATTTT.

The chain combines TRBV7-9 with TRBJ2-2; maybe TRBD1 (6 bases). The CDR3 consists of 14 residues. Per the germline V gene, CDR1 is SEHNR and CDR2 is FQNEAQ (reference sequence). V dropped 5 bases and J dropped 5 bases, with 12 bases sitting between them. The CDR3 sequence is CASSPGQTTGELFF. DNA of the CDR3: TGTGCCAGCAGCCCTGGACAGACAACCGGGGAGCTGTTTTTT.

The CDR3 loop is CSASRTTLRTNEKLFF. DNA for the CDR3: TGCAGTGCTAGCCGGACAACCCTTAGGACTAATGAAAAACTGTTTTTT. The chain is built from TRBV20-1 and TRBJ1-4; a weak D match, TRBD1 (5 bases). CDR1 is DFQATT, CDR2 SNEGSKA, per germline (reference sequence). The length of the CDR3 is 16 residues. V was shortened by 3 bases and J by 2 bases, with 16 bases between the two germline ends.

There are a few counts of this clonotype. This rearrangement joins TRBV20-1 to TRBJ1-2; tentatively, D is TRBD1 (6 bases). CDR1 and CDR2 from the germline V gene are DFQATT and SNEGSKA (reference sequence). Trimming pared 1 base from V and 8 bases from J, leaving 23 bases between. The CDR3 runs to 16 residues. Written as DNA, the CDR3 is TGCAGTGCTAGAGGACAGGAATTTCGGGGGATAGGCGGCTACACCTTC. Protein: CSARGQEFRGIGGYTF.

The CDR3 coding sequence is TGTGTCACAATGGCCGGGACCGAGCAGAATGAGCAGTTCTTC. Translating gives CVTMAGTEQNEQFF. This chain joins TRBV7-9 and TRBJ2-1, with D perhaps being TRBD1 or TRBD2 (5 bases each). The CDR3 loop spans 14 amino acids. Germline loops: CDR1 SEHNR, CDR2 FQNEAQ (reference sequence).

The chain has TRBV18 and TRBJ2-6; 8 bases line up with TRBD1. The CDR3 is made up of 18 amino acids. V dropped 8 bases and J dropped 0; count of bases not matched to a gene: 12. The germline V gene encodes CDR1 KGHSH and CDR2 LQKENI. The CDR3 sequence is CASPLTGTGSSGANVLTF. Written as DNA, the CDR3 is TGTGCCAGCCCACTGACCGGGACAGGCAGCTCTGGGGCCAACGTCCTGACTTTC.

The chain uses TRBV29-1 and TRBJ1-2; D not resolved. There are 11 residues in the CDR3. Trimming removed 3 bases from V and 6 bases from J, with 8 bases in between. Per the germline V gene, CDR1 is SQVTM and CDR2 is ANQGSEA. This chain's CDR3 is CSVDSRDGYTF. DNA of the CDR3: TGCAGCGTTGATAGTCGGGATGGCTACACCTTC.

This clonotype came up many times. V usage is TRBV5-1 and J usage is TRBJ2-4, with 7 bases that match TRBD1. The germline V gene has CDR1 SGHRS and CDR2 YFSETQ. CDR3 length: 13 residues. V lost 2 bases and J lost 8; bases outside the gene matches: 4. The CDR3 bases are TGCGCCAGCAGCTTCTCAGGACAGGACATTCAGTACTTC. This translates into CASSFSGQDIQYF.

The chain recombines TRBV6-5 with TRBJ1-4, with no clear D. Trimming shortened V by 6 bases and J by 6 bases, and 20 bases separated the two germline ends. Germline V CDR1 and CDR2: MNHEY, SVGAGI. The CDR3 runs 16 residues. CDR3 loop: CASSPLSGSRDEKLFF. CDR3 DNA sequence: TGTGCCAGCAGCCCTTTGAGTGGCAGTCGTGATGAAAAACTGTTTTTT.

This clonotype appeared a single time. The V call is TRBV6-5, the J call TRBJ2-7, with 11 bases fitting TRBD1. CDR1 and CDR2 (germline): MNHEY, SVGAGI. V lost 8 bases to trimming and J lost 1 base; unmatched junction nucleotides: 7. The CDR3 contains 15 residues. For the CDR3, the DNA is TGTGCCAGCGGCCCAGGGACAGGGGGGTCCTACGAGCAGTACTTC. Protein product: CASGPGTGGSYEQYF.

This clonotype was recorded at least ten times. V usage is TRBV6-2 or TRBV6-3 and J usage is TRBJ2-5; no firm D call. This CDR3 region has 13 residues. In germline, CDR1 is MNHEY, CDR2 SVGEGT. V lost 5 bases and J 2 bases, leaving 9 bases between the germline ends. CDR3 nucleotide sequence: TGTGCCAGCAGTGCCAACAGTCAAGAGACCCAGTACTTC. Amino acids: CASSANSQETQYF.

The chain employs TRBV7-8 and TRBJ2-5; 8 nucleotides match TRBD2. Losses at the gene ends were 5 bases for V and 2 bases for J; bases not matched to a gene: 13. CDR1 and CDR2 from the germline V gene are SGHVS and FQNEAQ. This CDR3 region has 17 residues. CDR3 sequence reads: CASSPRGGTREQETQYF. The CDR3 nucleotides read TGTGCCAGCAGCCCGAGGGGGGGGACTAGAGAACAAGAGACCCAGTACTTC.